This entry describes one T cell receptor beta chain. What it binds is unknown. The record originates from a study of cytomegalovirus exposure and HLA in healthy donors. PCR amplification relied on 60 Vbeta primers (plus 13 Jbeta primers). Only in-frame clones appear in the TCRdb table, and some are missing; sequencing was by immunoSEQ multiplex PCR. The repertoire consists of 40,000 to 45,000 clones, with 70% to 85% occurring once and the leading ten covering roughly 1.5%. Notes on the study in general: A list of roughly 180 TCR beta chains associated with cytomegalovirus was given. Reportedly, TCR beta sequences accurately predicted HLA-A and HLA-B alleles in most subjects.

CDR1 and CDR2 (germline): SGHVS, FNYEAQ. V was pared by 3 bases and J by 6 bases, with 17 bases between. The CDR3 spans 15 residues. The source of this sequence is a man younger than 45 in good health and CMV-seronegative. V and J are TRBV7-6 and TRBJ2-5; the D gene is possibly TRBD1 (5 bases). The specimen was PBMCs. CDR3 in DNA: TGTGCCAGCAGCTTTGGCCAGGGTTTTACGAAGACCCAGTACTTC. This translates into CASSFGQGFTKTQYF.